This is a list of T cell receptor beta chains from one sample in a study of blood T cell repertoires in COVID-19. Data came from immunoSEQ multiplex PCR; TCRdb stores just in-frame clones and leaves some out. The top ten hold around a fifth of the sample, which has about 74,000 clones, 75% seen once. Sequenced sample: peripheral blood. Receptor source: a man aged 70-80 years with acute or convalescent COVID-19. CDR3s include the opening cysteine and the closing phenylalanine or tryptophan. A D gene is named only where the DNA matches it firmly. Not every row has a clone size; where given, it reads once, few, many or a size class.

cdr3_nt	cdr3_aa	clone_size	j_call	v_call	d_call
TGTGCCAGCAGTCAATTCGGACAGAATAGCAATCAGCCCCAGCATTTT	CASSQFGQNSNQPQHF	once	TRBJ1-5	TRBV28	NA
TGTGCCAGCAGCTCCGGGAATGATGGCTCTCGGATATATTTT	CASSSGNDGSRIYF	NA	TRBJ1-3	TRBV7-2	NA
TGTGCCAGCAGCGACAGGGGGTCGAGTGAAAAACTGTTTTTT	CASSDRGSSEKLFF	NA	TRBJ1-4	TRBV11-2	TRBD1
TGTGCCAGTAGGCCCCCGACAGCGGGCTACACCTTC	CASRPPTAGYTF	NA	TRBJ1-2	TRBV19	NA
TGTGCCAGCAGCCGTCAGGGGTATGCCATATATTTT	CASSRQGYAIYF	NA	TRBJ1-3	TRBV14	NA
TGTGCCAGCAGTGAAGCGCTCCGGAATCAGCCCCAGCATTTT	CASSEALRNQPQHF	few	TRBJ1-5	TRBV6-1	NA
TGTGCCAGCAGTTTAGCTAGCGGGAGATTAGGCATTCAGTACTTC	CASSLASGRLGIQYF	few	TRBJ2-4	TRBV28	TRBD2
TGTGCCAGCATCCCGAGGACTAGCGGGCACAATGAGCAGTTCTTC	CASIPRTSGHNEQFF	NA	TRBJ2-1	TRBV6-5	TRBD2
TGTGCCAGCAGCCCACGGGACAGGGCTTACAATGAGCAGTTCTTC	CASSPRDRAYNEQFF	NA	TRBJ2-1	TRBV13	TRBD1
TGTGCCAGCAGCACGAGCGGGAGTAAAACAGATACGCAGTATTTT	CASSTSGSKTDTQYF	NA	TRBJ2-3	TRBV11-2	TRBD2
TGTGCCAGCGACCCTACCCCTAGCGGCCTTCACAATGAGCAGTTCTTC	CASDPTPSGLHNEQFF	NA	TRBJ2-1	TRBV27	TRBD2
TGTGCCAGCAGCTTAAGCCTAGCTAATGAAAAACTGTTTTTT	CASSLSLANEKLFF	NA	TRBJ1-4	TRBV5-6	NA
TGTGCCAGCAGCGTAGGAGCGTACCAAGAGACCCAGTACTTC	CASSVGAYQETQYF	once	TRBJ2-5	TRBV9	NA
TGTGCCAGCAGTCAACCCGGACTAGCGGGGAGCTACGAGCAGTACTTC	CASSQPGLAGSYEQYF	NA	TRBJ2-7	TRBV28	TRBD2
TGTGCCAGCAGCTTAGGGGCGAGCTCCTACAATGAGCAGTTCTTC	CASSLGASSYNEQFF	NA	TRBJ2-1	TRBV7-3	NA
TGTGCCAGTAGTAGGGACACGACCTACGAGCAGTACTTC	CASSRDTTYEQYF	NA	TRBJ2-7	TRBV19	NA
TGTGCCAGCAGTGAAGGGACAGGGCGTAATCAGCCCCAGCATTTT	CASSEGTGRNQPQHF	once	TRBJ1-5	TRBV28	TRBD1
TGTGCCAGCAGGGTGCAGGCCGCCTCAGGGGGTGGGCAGTTCTTC	CASRVQAASGGGQFF	NA	TRBJ2-1	TRBV7-8	TRBD1
TGTGCCAGCAGCTCTGGGACAGGGAATGAAAAACTGTTTTTT	CASSSGTGNEKLFF	NA	TRBJ1-4	TRBV7-2	TRBD1
TGTGCCAGCAGCCCCGGGACAGGGAAATACGAGCAGTACTTC	CASSPGTGKYEQYF	NA	TRBJ2-7	TRBV27	TRBD1
TGCGCCAGCAGCCTAGGACTAGTTAATGAGCAGTTCTTC	CASSLGLVNEQFF	NA	TRBJ2-1	TRBV4-3	TRBD2
TGTGCCAGCAGCCAAGTTACAGGGGACTCTGGAAACACCATATATTTT	CASSQVTGDSGNTIYF	NA	TRBJ1-3	TRBV4-2	TRBD1
TGTGCCAGCAGCGCCGGGACAGCCGTTCTCGGGGAGCTGTTTTTT	CASSAGTAVLGELFF	NA	TRBJ2-2	TRBV9	TRBD1
TGTGCCAGCAGCTTGGACGGGAACTATGGCTACACCTTC	CASSLDGNYGYTF	few	TRBJ1-2	TRBV5-4	NA